This paragraph reports one T cell receptor beta chain. This record belongs to a study of blood T cells in healthy people across ages. Germline loops: CDR1 KGHDR, CDR2 SFDVKD. The CDR3 loop spans 17 amino acids. Trimming at V came to 3 bases and at J to 5 bases, leaving 14 bases not matched to a gene. Then a second PCR, running roughly 7 to 11 cycles, was carried out with a sample-barcoded 5' primer and a J-beta primer mix. One entry per CDR3 protein, called by TCRdb with MiXCR from the 5' RACE reads. This sample yields roughly 800,000 distinct CDR3 sequences, of which around a quarter are seen a single time; roughly 3.8% belongs to the top ten. These same data were also listed under a study on T cells of mothers and their children.

Sequenced input: blood. The V gene is TRBV24-1, the J gene TRBJ2-5, with 7 positions matching TRBD2. This clonotype originated in a boy aged 10-17 years in good health. The CDR3 nucleotides read TGTGCCACCAGTGATGCCGCTGGGACTAAAGTGTGGGAGACCCAGTACTTC. Translation: CATSDAAGTKVWETQYF.